The clone carrying this T cell receptor (beta chain) was seen only a few times. Its antigen is still unknown. The data stem from a study of T cells in Graves' hyperthyroidism and ophthalmopathy. Study-level findings and limits: Patients with ophthalmopathy were separated from those with stable hyperthyroidism by a 13 V-J model.

The V gene lost 2 bases and the J gene lost 5 bases, with 13 bases spanning the gap. Germline V gene sequence: CDR1 LNHNV, CDR2 YYDKDF (reference sequence). The CDR3 is 14 residues long. Amplified TCR beta CDR3 regions derived from RNA transcripts. A set of HTBI primers served as the primers for a first-round RT-PCR of the TCR CDR3. One entry per CDR3 protein results from TCRdb running MiXCR on the multiplex PCR reads. The table shows 250,000 to 350,000 distinct CDR3 sequences, with 22% occurring only once. Duration under 3 months, a NOSPECS grade of at least 4, and a Clinical Activity Score of at least 3 characterized the ophthalmopathy patients. Any patient presenting with uncontrolled infection, other autoimmune disease, pregnancy or lactation was left out. PBMCs were sourced from less than 13 ml fresh peripheral blood.

The sequenced sample was blood. This TCR derives from a man aged 30 to 45 with Graves' ophthalmopathy. The gene calls are TRBV15 and TRBJ2-7, with D possibly matching TRBD2 (6 bases). The CDR3 spells CATSRPGANHEQYF. In DNA form, the CDR3 reads TGTGCCACCAGCAGACCGGGAGCGAACCACGAGCAGTACTTC.